This T cell receptor (beta chain) appears in the sequencing data of a study of blood T cell repertoires in COVID-19. On the study more broadly: Some COVID-19 samples were acute and others convalescent; all came from the United States, Italy and Spain. T cells, B-cell-depleted T cells, or PBMCs supplied cDNA or gDNA.

CDR1 and CDR2 from the germline V gene are SEHNR and FQNEAQ (reference sequence). The ends were cut back, 4 bases at V and 7 bases at J, with 17 bases in the middle. This CDR3 spans 16 amino acids. Repertoires were generated with immunoSEQ multiplex PCR, while TCRdb's copy carries only in-frame clones and drops some. The repertoire includes 150,000 or so clones, approximately 82% of them detected once, and approximately 9.7% sits in the top ten. Sequencing was carried out using peripheral blood. The clonotype was recovered from a woman in her fifties or sixties with acute or convalescent COVID-19. The gene calls are TRBV7-9 and TRBJ1-6, with D possibly being TRBD1 (6 bases). CDR3 in DNA: TGTGCCAGCAGCTCCTCGGATGGGGGCCCAAATTCACCCCTCCACTTT. This gives the protein CASSSSDGGPNSPLHF.